This TCR beta chain was identified during a study of OX40 agonist ivuxolimab in advanced cancers. Findings of the study overall: Researchers did not determine the expanded peripheral T cells' antigen specificity.

Germline-derived CDR1 and CDR2 are MNHEY and SVGAGI. The CDR3 is made up of 14 amino acids. The V and J ends lost 6 bases and 5 bases respectively, with 13 bases between them. The cohort excluded patients with autoimmune disease history or systemic immunosuppression. With baseline, cycle 4 day 1, and cycle 7 day 1 as timepoints, blood was sampled. A word on this clone: Antigen unknown.

Here immunoSEQ multiplex PCR was the method, and the copy in TCRdb shows in-frame clones only, minus some. This table holds about 73,000 clones, about nine tenths found once. The sequencing used CD4+ or CD8+ T cells sorted from blood, collected in a trial of the OX40 agonist ivuxolimab. The sequence came from an adult with an advanced solid tumor such as melanoma, head and neck, liver or kidney cancer. V gene TRBV6-5 combines with J gene TRBJ1-4; possibly TRBD1 for D (5 bases). Here the CDR3 DNA reads TGTGCCAGCAGCTCCTCCCAGGGAAATGAAAAACTGTTTTTT. It codes for CASSSSQGNEKLFF.